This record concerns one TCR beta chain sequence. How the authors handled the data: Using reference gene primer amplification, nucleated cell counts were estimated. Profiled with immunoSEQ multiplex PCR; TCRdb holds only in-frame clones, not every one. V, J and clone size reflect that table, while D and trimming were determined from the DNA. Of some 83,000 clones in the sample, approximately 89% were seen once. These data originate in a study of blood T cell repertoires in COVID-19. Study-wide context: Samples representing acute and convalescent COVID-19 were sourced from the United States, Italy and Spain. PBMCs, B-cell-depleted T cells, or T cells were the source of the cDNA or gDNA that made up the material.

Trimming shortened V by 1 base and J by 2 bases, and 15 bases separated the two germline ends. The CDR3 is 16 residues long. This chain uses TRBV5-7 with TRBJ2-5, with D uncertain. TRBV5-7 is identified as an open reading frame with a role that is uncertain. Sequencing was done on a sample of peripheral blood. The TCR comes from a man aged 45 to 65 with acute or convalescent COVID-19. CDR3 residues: CASSLRSLRPQETQYF. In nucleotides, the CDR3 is TGTGCCAGCAGCTTGAGGAGCTTGCGGCCTCAAGAGACCCAGTACTTC.